A selection of T cell receptor beta chains follows, all from one sample in a study of neurological immune-mediated disorders. TCRdb used MiXCR to reprocess the 5' RACE reads, holding one entry per CDR3 protein. This table has tens of thousands of distinct CDR3 sequences, 2% to 3% appearing once. Sequencing input: PBMCs. These receptors were taken from a woman in her 30s with multiple sclerosis. CDR3s include the opening cysteine and the closing phenylalanine or tryptophan. A D gene is named only where the DNA matches it firmly. The size entry gives how often the clone was seen (once, few, many) or a class if it is expanded.

size | J | D | V | length | DNA | CDR3
many | TRBJ2-1 | TRBD2 | TRBV5-1 | 17 | TGCGCCAGCAGCTTAGTATTGGGGACTAGCGGGACGAATGAGCAGTTCTTC | CASSLVLGTSGTNEQFF
many | TRBJ1-1 | - | TRBV29-1 | 11 | TGCAGCGTACTCGGACACAGTGAAGCTTTCTTT | CSVLGHSEAFF
many | TRBJ1-1 | TRBD1 | TRBV7-9 | 15 | TGTGCCAGCAGCTCCCTGACAGGGTTGCGCACTGAAGCTTTCTTT | CASSSLTGLRTEAFF
many | TRBJ1-2 | - | TRBV29-1 | 13 | TGCAGCGTTGGGCCAGGGAGGGACTATGGCTACACCTTC | CSVGPGRDYGYTF
many | TRBJ2-5 | - | TRBV5-5 | 14 | TGTGCCAGCAGCGGAACAGGGTCGGGAGAGACCCAGTACTTC | CASSGTGSGETQYF
many | TRBJ2-1 | - | TRBV7-2 | 14 | TGTGCCAGCAGCTCCCCGGGCCCCGACAATGAGCAGTTCTTC | CASSSPGPDNEQFF
many | TRBJ2-6 | - | TRBV29-1 | 14 | TGCAGCGTTGTATTCCGGTCTGGGGCCAACGTCCTGACTTTC | CSVVFRSGANVLTF
many | TRBJ1-4 | TRBD1 | TRBV15 | 16 | TGTGCCACCAGCAGGACGACAGGGGCCCAGACGGAAAAACTGTTTTTT | CATSRTTGAQTEKLFF
many | TRBJ2-1 | - | TRBV29-1 | 13 | TGCAGCGTTGCGGGACTGATGTACAATGAGCAGTTCTTC | CSVAGLMYNEQFF
many | TRBJ2-1 | TRBD2 | TRBV20-1 | 15 | TGCAGTGCTAGAGATTACGAGCGGGAGTATGGTGAGCAGTTCTTC | CSARDYEREYGEQFF
many | TRBJ2-5 | - | TRBV9 | 15 | TGTGCCAGCAGCGTAGGGCCAAAGGGGCGAGAGACCCAGTACTTC | CASSVGPKGRETQYF
many | TRBJ2-2 | - | TRBV5-1 | 13 | TGCGCCAGCAGCTTAAATAGCCCCGGGGAGCTGTTTTTT | CASSLNSPGELFF
many | TRBJ2-2 | - | TRBV29-1 | 13 | TGCAGCGTTGGCGCCATGGTGGACGGGGAGCTGTTTTTT | CSVGAMVDGELFF
many | TRBJ2-7 | - | TRBV7-2 | 14 | TGTGCCAGCAGCTTAGTGCGGGCCACCTACGAGCAGTACTTC | CASSLVRATYEQYF
many | TRBJ1-4 | TRBD1 | TRBV7-3 | 12 | TGTGCCAGCAGCTCCAGGGGGAGAGTGCTGTTTTTT | CASSSRGRVLFF
many | TRBJ1-2 | - | TRBV7-9 | 13 | TGTGCCAGCAGCCCCCTGCTGGGATATGGCTACACCTTC | CASSPLLGYGYTF
many | TRBJ2-1 | - | TRBV11-3 | 13 | TGTGCCAGCAGCTCTACTTCGACTAGAAAGCAGTTCTTC | CASSSTSTRKQFF
many | TRBJ2-7 | - | TRBV10-3 | 12 | TGTGCCATCAGTGACCCGTATTACGAGCAGTACTTC | CAISDPYYEQYF
many | TRBJ2-1 | TRBD2 | TRBV28 | 15 | TGTGCCAGCGTCCGCGGGACTAGCGGTAACAATGAGCAGTTCTTC | CASVRGTSGNNEQFF
many | TRBJ1-1 | - | TRBV3-1 | 14 | TGTGCCAGCAGCCAAGGCACCCTGAACACTGAAGCTTTCTTT | CASSQGTLNTEAFF
many | TRBJ1-5 | - | TRBV15 | 16 | TGTGCCACCAGCAGAGCGGCAGCTTATAGCAATCAGCCCCAGCATTTT | CATSRAAAYSNQPQHF
many | TRBJ2-5 | TRBD1 | TRBV7-2 | 12 | TGTGCCAGCAGCTATGGACAGGGGACCCAGTACTTC | CASSYGQGTQYF
many | TRBJ1-4 | - | TRBV3-1 | 14 | TGTGCCAGCAGCTCCCAAGGGGGTCAGAAAAAACTGTTTTTT | CASSSQGGQKKLFF
many | TRBJ2-7 | - | TRBV10-3 | 13 | TGTGCCACCGCGCCGGTCTCGATTGACGAGCAGTACTTC | CATAPVSIDEQYF
many | TRBJ2-1 | TRBD2 | TRBV18 | 14 | TGTGCCAGCTCACCCGAACTAGCGAGAAATGAGCAGTTCTTC | CASSPELARNEQFF
many | TRBJ1-4 | TRBD1 | TRBV3-1 | 14 | TGTGCCAGCAGCCAAACAGGGGATGGGGAAAAACTGTTTTTT | CASSQTGDGEKLFF
many | TRBJ2-1 | TRBD2 | TRBV29-1 | 14 | TGCAGCACCTTAGCGGGAGGGTCCGTGGATGAGCAGTTCTTC | CSTLAGGSVDEQFF
many | TRBJ2-5 | TRBD2 | TRBV9 | 15 | TGTGCCAGCAGTCCTAAGGCTAGCGGACAAGAGACCCAGTACTTC | CASSPKASGQETQYF
many | TRBJ2-7 | TRBD2 | TRBV7-8 | 17 | TGTGCCAGCAGCTTAGTGCCCGTAACTAGCGGGAGCTACGAGCAGTACTTC | CASSLVPVTSGSYEQYF
many | TRBJ2-5 | - | TRBV29-1 | 12 | TGCAGCGTGGATATTTTGGGGGAGACCCAGTACTTC | CSVDILGETQYF
many | TRBJ1-1 | - | TRBV10-2 | 13 | TGCGCCACTGGGGGGGCCACGGGCACTGAAGCTTTCTTT | CATGGATGTEAFF
many | TRBJ1-1 | - | TRBV12-3/TRBV12-4 | 13 | TGTGCCAGCAGTGGACTGATGAACACTGAAGCTTTCTTT | CASSGLMNTEAFF
many | TRBJ1-2 | - | TRBV7-2 | 13 | TGTGCCAGCAGCTTATTGTATGGGATTGGCTACACCTTC | CASSLLYGIGYTF
many | TRBJ2-1 | - | TRBV24-1 | 15 | TGTGCCACCAGTGACCCATTGGGACCATTCAATGAGCAGTTCTTC | CATSDPLGPFNEQFF
many | TRBJ2-5 | - | TRBV20-1 | 15 | TGCAGTGCGAGACGTCCCTACCGGGGTCAAGAGACCCAGTACTTC | CSARRPYRGQETQYF
many | TRBJ1-1 | - | TRBV5-1 | 15 | TGCGCCAGCAGCTTGGCCAGAGGGGTTGACACTGAAGCTTTCTTT | CASSLARGVDTEAFF
many | TRBJ2-7 | TRBD2 | TRBV12-3/TRBV12-4 | 15 | TGTGCCAGCAGCCTGTTACAGCGGGAGGTCTCCGAGCAGTACTTC | CASSLLQREVSEQYF
many | TRBJ1-1 | - | TRBV5-1 | 17 | TGCGCCAGCAGCTTGGGAAACTCTGGGGCGGCGAACACTGAAGCTTTCTTT | CASSLGNSGAANTEAFF
many | TRBJ1-2 | - | TRBV27 | 17 | TGTGCCAGCAGTTTAGGGGCGGGAAGGCCGCAAGGGGATGGCTACACCTTC | CASSLGAGRPQGDGYTF
many | TRBJ1-1 | - | TRBV12-3/TRBV12-4 | 13 | TGTGCCAGCAGTCTCAGGGAGAACACTGAAGCTTTCTTT | CASSLRENTEAFF
many | TRBJ2-3 | TRBD2 | TRBV12-3/TRBV12-4 | 16 | TGTGCCAGCAGTACCTGGGGACTAGCGGTCCCAGATACGCAGTATTTT | CASSTWGLAVPDTQYF
many | TRBJ2-7 | - | TRBV10-3 | 15 | TGTGCCATCAGTGATCCTGGGCCCGGGGGATACGAGCAGTACTTC | CAISDPGPGGYEQYF
many | TRBJ2-1 | TRBD1 | TRBV9 | 16 | TGTGCCAGCAGCGTAGAGGGACAGGGTGTTCGTAATGAGCAGTTCTTC | CASSVEGQGVRNEQFF
many | TRBJ1-2 | - | TRBV20-1 | 16 | TGCAGTGCTAGAAACGACGGTACAAAGGATAACTATGGCTACACCTTC | CSARNDGTKDNYGYTF
many | TRBJ1-1 | - | TRBV5-1 | 13 | TGCGCCAGCAGCCAGACAGCGAACACTGAAGCTTTCTTT | CASSQTANTEAFF
many | TRBJ2-2 | - | TRBV29-1 | 14 | TGCAGCGTTTCTGGACAGATTCACACCGGGGAGCTGTTTTTT | CSVSGQIHTGELFF